This T cell receptor (beta chain) emerged from a study of T cell repertoires in cytomegalovirus infection. Study overall: Indicated by public TCR beta signatures were CMV infection and matching HLA type. Study-level findings and limits: Within the response measured ex vivo, HLA-C-restricted CMV-specific TCR beta clonotypes were dominant. Using cumulative public TCR beta family frequency, the authors identified those who carried CMV together with the relevant HLA.

A single record per CDR3 protein comes from TCRdb applying MiXCR to the reads. This table has approximately 490,000 distinct CDR3 sequences, roughly 10% appearing once. Trimming pared 5 bases from V and 2 bases from J, leaving 18 bases between. Germline CDR1 reads SGHTA; CDR2 reads FQGNSA. The CDR3 consists of 16 residues. This clonotype was seen ten or more times. Its antigen is unknown. V gene TRBV7-2 combines with J gene TRBJ2-5; tentative D call: TRBD1 (6 bases). This receptor was taken from a human donor in good health (CMV status not recorded). Some clones in this sample may be carry-over from other donors' samples. The sequenced sample consisted of PBMCs. The CDR3 is CASSRQQGGPQETQYF. CDR3 bases: TGTGCCAGCAGCCGTCAACAGGGCGGTCCTCAAGAGACCCAGTACTTC.